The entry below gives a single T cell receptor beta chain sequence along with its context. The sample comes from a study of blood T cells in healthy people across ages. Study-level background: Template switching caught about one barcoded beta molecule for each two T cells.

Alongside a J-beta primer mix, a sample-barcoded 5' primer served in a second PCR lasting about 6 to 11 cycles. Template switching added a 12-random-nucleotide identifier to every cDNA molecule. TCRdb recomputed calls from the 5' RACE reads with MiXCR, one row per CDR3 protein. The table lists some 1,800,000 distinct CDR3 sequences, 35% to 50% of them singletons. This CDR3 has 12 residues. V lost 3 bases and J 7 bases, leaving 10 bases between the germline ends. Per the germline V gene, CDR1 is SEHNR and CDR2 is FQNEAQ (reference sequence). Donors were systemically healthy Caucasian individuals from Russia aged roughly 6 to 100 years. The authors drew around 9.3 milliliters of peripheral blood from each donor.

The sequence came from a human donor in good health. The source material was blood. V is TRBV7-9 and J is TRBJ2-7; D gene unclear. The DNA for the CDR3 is TGTGCCAGCAGCTTGACGTCTGGGGAGCAGTACTTC. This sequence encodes CASSLTSGEQYF.